This TCR beta chain was recorded in a study of T cells after yellow fever vaccination. Study-wide background: In the case of low-cell-number fractions, SMART-Seq v4 Ultra Low Input was used for preparation.

There are a few counts of this clonotype. Its antigen is currently unknown. Germline CDR1 reads GTSNPN; CDR2 reads SVGIG (reference sequence). The V end lost 2 bases, the J end lost 4 bases, and 8 bases lay between the germline ends. This CDR3 has 13 amino acids. Using its own MiXCR run on the 5' RACE reads, TCRdb lists one record per CDR3 protein. Of some 340,000 distinct CDR3 sequences in the sample, about 10% were seen once. Notes on the study in general: CD4 and CD8 compartments shared a small share of clonotypes, likely from convergent recombination.

The receptor's source is a man between 18 and 29 years old who received the YFV17D yellow fever vaccine. J is TRBJ2-2 and V is TRBV30; D possibly matches TRBD1 or TRBD2 (5 bases each). The sequenced sample was CD4+ T cells sorted from PBMCs, obtained 45 days after the yellow fever booster vaccination. In DNA form, the CDR3 reads TGTGCCTGGAGTAGGGACCGCACCGGGGAGCTGTTTTTT. Residues: CAWSRDRTGELFF. The complete variable domain, with remaining parts taken from reference TRBV30 and TRBJ2-2, reads SQTIHQWPATLVQPVGSPLSLECTVEGTSNPNLYWYRQAAGRGLQLLFYSVGIGQISSEVPQNLSASRPQDRQFILSSKKLLLSDSGFYLCAWSRDRTGELFFGEGSRLTVL.